This TCR beta chain was sequenced for a study of blood T cell repertoires in COVID-19. Overall study: Sites across the United States, Italy and Spain contributed samples from acute and convalescent COVID-19. PBMCs, B-cell-depleted T cells, or T cells provided the cDNA or gDNA that made up the material.

There are 13 residues in the CDR3. Germline V gene lookup returns CDR1 ENHRY and CDR2 SYGVKD. The junction had 3 bases not matched to a gene; V was cut back by 4 bases and J by 4 bases. Assay used: immunoSEQ multiplex PCR; TCRdb lists only in-frame clones, some missing. The repertoire holds 85,000 to 110,000 clones, roughly 82% seen once, with 12% in the top ten. V usage is TRBV10-3 and J usage is TRBJ2-5, with TRBD1 matching over 7 bases. The specimen sequenced was peripheral blood. This clonotype was sampled from a human donor in a cohort sampled during active COVID-19. In DNA form, the CDR3 reads TGTGCCATCAGTGGGGACAGCCGAGAGACCCAGTACTTC. The encoded protein is CAISGDSRETQYF.